Listed here are 28 T cell receptor beta chains from one sample, sequenced in a study of cytomegalovirus exposure and HLA in healthy donors. Primers for the PCR totalled 60 Vbeta and 13 Jbeta. Profiled with immunoSEQ multiplex PCR; TCRdb holds only in-frame clones, not every one. The table records fewer than 250,000 clones, around 85% of them present only once. Source material: PBMCs. These receptors originate from a human donor in good health.

This clone was recorded once. V gene TRBV5-4 combines with J gene TRBJ2-3; tentative D call: TRBD1 (5 bases). This CDR3 spans 15 amino acids. Trimming took off 3 bases at V and 4 bases at J, with 15 bases between the two ends. The germline CDR1 and CDR2 sequences are SGHNT and YYREEE (reference sequence). CDR3 region: CASSWKTTVADTQYF. For the CDR3, the DNA is TGTGCCAGCAGCTGGAAAACGACAGTTGCAGATACGCAGTATTTT.

V and J are TRBV18 and TRBJ1-3, with D uncertain. V lost 2 bases to trimming and J lost 4 bases, with 9 bases between them. Germline-derived CDR1 and CDR2 are KGHSH and LQKENI. This CDR3 region has 14 residues. CDR3 DNA: TGTGCCAGCTCACCAATAGGAGTCGGAAACACCATATATTTT. This gives the protein CASSPIGVGNTIYF.

This clone was seen once. The chain uses TRBV2 and TRBJ2-6, with TRBD1 as a possible D gene (5 bases). The CDR3 has 15 residues. The germline V and J ends were trimmed by 7 bases and 0 bases, with 10 bases remaining between them. CDR1 is SNHLY and CDR2 is FYNNEI in the germline V gene. The CDR3 DNA reads as TGTGCCAGCAAACAGGCATACTCTGGGGCCAACGTCCTGACTTTC. This translates into CASKQAYSGANVLTF.

This chain links TRBV5-6 with TRBJ1-3; 7 bases line up with TRBD1. Germline V lookup: CDR1 SGHDT, CDR2 YYEEEE. The trim removed 4 bases at V and 4 bases at J, leaving 5 bases unmatched. The CDR3 is 14 amino acids. The CDR3 here is CASSPGTEGNTIYF. As DNA, the CDR3 is TGTGCCAGCAGCCCCGGGACAGAGGGAAACACCATATATTTT.

This clone was seen more than once but under ten times. The gene calls are TRBV6-1 and TRBJ2-4; 10 bases fit TRBD1. The V and J ends lost 7 bases and 7 bases, in that order; junction bases with no gene match: 7. Germline V lookup: CDR1 MNHNS, CDR2 SASEGT. The CDR3 is made up of 14 amino acids. CDR3 DNA: TGTGCCAGCACCCAAAGGACAGGGGGGAACATTCAGTACTTC. Translation: CASTQRTGGNIQYF.

J is TRBJ2-1 and V is TRBV5-4; 9 nucleotides agree with TRBD1. The CDR3 length is 15 residues. Germline V gives CDR1 SGHNT, CDR2 YYREEE (reference sequence). V lost 0 bases to trimming and J lost 8 bases; unmatched junction nucleotides: 6. CDR3 region: CASSLERQGVYEQFF. In nucleotides, the CDR3 is TGTGCCAGCAGCTTGGAGAGACAGGGGGTATATGAGCAGTTCTTC.

The V and J genes are TRBV6-1 and TRBJ1-1; D perhaps matches TRBD1 (5 bases). This CDR3 has 14 amino acids. Between the trimmed V and J ends, which lost 4 bases and 5 bases, there was a span of 14 bases. Germline V gene lookup returns CDR1 MNHNS and CDR2 SASEGT. CDR3 region: CASSASTAATEAFF. In DNA form, the CDR3 reads TGTGCCAGCAGTGCCTCGACAGCCGCAACTGAAGCTTTCTTT.

This chain connects TRBV7-3 to TRBJ2-3; D not certain. Deletions cut 0 bases from V and 4 bases from J, with 5 bases between. Germline V CDR1 and CDR2: SGHTA, FQGTGA. The CDR3 has 13 amino acids. CDR3 nucleotide sequence: TGTGCCAGCAGCTTAACCGCGGCAGATACGCAGTATTTT. This codes for CASSLTAADTQYF.

The chain is built from TRBV6-6 and TRBJ2-7; tentatively, D is TRBD2 (6 bases). The V end lost 2 bases, the J end lost 3 bases, and 8 bases lay between the germline ends. The CDR3 has 13 amino acids. The germline gives CDR1 MNHNY, CDR2 SVGAGI (reference sequence). The CDR3 spells CASSYDGSYEQYF. DNA for the CDR3: TGTGCCAGCAGTTACGACGGGAGCTACGAGCAGTACTTC.

The chain couples TRBV7-9 to TRBJ1-1; D ambiguous. V lost 5 bases and J 6 bases, leaving 13 bases between the germline ends. This CDR3 has 13 residues. Germline V CDR1 and CDR2: SEHNR, FQNEAQ (reference sequence). The CDR3 bases are TGTGCCAGCAGCCCGGAGAGGCACCCTGAAGCTTTCTTT. Its translation: CASSPERHPEAFF.

This rearrangement joins TRBV11-2 to TRBJ2-5; maybe TRBD2 (5 bases). The CDR3 runs 14 residues. From germline, CDR1 is SGHAT and CDR2 FQNNGV. The ends were cut back, 4 bases at V and 2 bases at J, with 11 bases in the middle. The CDR3 sequence is CASSYGRTQETQYF. Written as DNA, the CDR3 is TGTGCCAGCAGCTACGGACGGACTCAAGAGACCCAGTACTTC.

This chain links TRBV19 with TRBJ2-7, with 8 bases identical to TRBD2. The J segment lost 2 bases and the V segment lost 1 base, leaving 7 bases of the junction unmatched. The germline CDR1 and CDR2 sequences are LNHDA and SQIVND (reference sequence). This CDR3 is 16 amino acids long. CDR3 sequence: CASSIAPQRGTYEQYF. CDR3 sequence (DNA): TGTGCCAGTAGTATAGCCCCCCAGCGGGGGACCTACGAGCAGTACTTC. Full variable domain (outside the CDR3, taken from reference TRBV19 and TRBJ2-7): DGGITQSPKYLFRKEGQNVTLSCEQNLNHDAMYWYRQDPGQGLRLIYYSQIVNDFQKGDIAEGYSVSREKKESFPLTVTSAQKNPTAFYLCASSIAPQRGTYEQYFGPGTRLTVT.

The rearrangement joins TRBV7-6 to TRBJ2-7; tentatively, D is TRBD2 (6 bases). V lost 1 base and J 4 bases, leaving 8 bases between the germline ends. The CDR3 sequence is 13 residues long. Germline CDR1 reads SGHVS; CDR2 reads FNYEAQ. In nucleotides, the CDR3 is TGTGCCAGCAGCTTAGAAGCGGGTTACGAGCAGTACTTC. It yields the protein CASSLEAGYEQYF.

The V call is TRBV28, the J call TRBJ1-1; 10 bases align to TRBD1. With 6 bases clipped from V and 3 bases from J, the junction kept 7 bases outside the gene matches. The CDR3 consists of 15 residues. CDR1 and CDR2 from the germline V gene are MDHEN and SYDVKM. The CDR3 DNA reads TGTGCCAGCAGGCCCTGGACAGGGGGTCACACTGAAGCTTTCTTT. Protein product: CASRPWTGGHTEAFF. The full variable domain, rest sourced from reference TRBV28 and TRBJ1-1, is DVKVTQSSRYLVKRTGEKVFLECVQDMDHENMFWYRQDPGLGLRLIYFSYDVKMKEKGDIPEGYSVSREKKERFSLILESASTNQTSMYLCASRPWTGGHTEAFFGQGTRLTVV.

The chain is built from TRBV7-2 and TRBJ2-3; tentative D call: TRBD2 (5 bases). The CDR3 is made up of 15 amino acids. Trimming took off 3 bases at V and 2 bases at J, with 12 bases between the two ends. Germline CDR1 and CDR2: SGHTA and FQGNSA. The CDR3 DNA reads as TGTGCCAGCAGCTTCCGGGGTGGAACCACAGATACGCAGTATTTT. It translates to CASSFRGGTTDTQYF. Filled out from reference TRBV7-2 and TRBJ2-3, the complete variable domain reads GAGVSQSPSNKVTEKGKDVELRCDPISGHTALYWYRQSLGQGLEFLIYFQGNSAPDKSGLPSDRFSAERTGGSVSTLTIQRTQQEDSAVYLCASSFRGGTTDTQYFGPGTRLTVL.

DNA for the CDR3: TGTGCCAGTAGCGGGAGTTTAACCGGGGAGCTGTTTTTT. This gives the protein CASSGSLTGELFF. J is TRBJ2-2 and V is TRBV19, with D perhaps TRBD2 (6 bases). There are 13 residues in the CDR3. Germline V gene sequence: CDR1 LNHDA, CDR2 SQIVND (reference sequence). V was pared by 6 bases and J by 5 bases, with 10 bases between.

The genes are TRBV11-2 and TRBJ1-1, with a possible D match to TRBD1 (5 bases). The CDR3 extends over 14 amino acids. CDR1 is SGHAT and CDR2 is FQNNGV in the germline V gene. Trimming left V 6 bases short and J 11 bases short, with 22 bases between. The CDR3 here is CASRRIQGPGRAFF. CDR3 nucleotide sequence: TGTGCCAGCAGAAGAATTCAGGGCCCCGGTAGGGCTTTCTTT.

V is TRBV6-1 and J is TRBJ2-7; 10 bases match TRBD2. The length of the CDR3 is 15 residues. Trimming cost V 0 bases and J 3 bases; bases outside gene matches: 2. Per germline, CDR1 MNHNS and CDR2 SASEGT. DNA for the CDR3: TGTGCCAGCAGTGAAGCGCCTAGCGGGGGCTACGAGCAGTACTTC. Protein product: CASSEAPSGGYEQYF.

The chain joins TRBV7-2 to TRBJ2-7; tentative D call: TRBD2 (5 bases). Germline V lookup: CDR1 SGHTA, CDR2 FQGNSA. With 3 bases removed from V and 0 bases from J, the gap between germline ends came to 9 bases. The CDR3 is 14 amino acids. The CDR3 spells CASSFPGSSYEQYF. The CDR3 DNA reads TGTGCCAGCAGCTTCCCGGGGAGCTCCTACGAGCAGTACTTC.

The chain couples TRBV7-8 to TRBJ1-2; weak D call: TRBD1 (5 bases). This CDR3 region has 18 residues. Germline V gives CDR1 SGHVS, CDR2 FQNEAQ. V was clipped by 5 bases and J by 2 bases, with 24 bases between them. The CDR3 DNA is TGTGCCAGCAGCCACGGGAGCCGTCTCCAGGGAGTAAACTATGGCTACACCTTC. Translating it yields CASSHGSRLQGVNYGYTF.

This chain uses TRBV5-4 with TRBJ2-7; D might be TRBD1 (6 bases). The V end lost 2 bases, the J end lost 4 bases, and 16 bases lay between the germline ends. The V gene's germline CDR1 is SGHNT and CDR2 YYREEE (reference sequence). This CDR3 comprises 15 residues. The CDR3 DNA reads TGTGCCAGCAGCTTAGGGGGTCGGGTCAGGTACGAGCAGTACTTC. Its translation: CASSLGGRVRYEQYF.

The rearrangement uses TRBV19 and TRBJ2-7; 12 bases agree with TRBD2. CDR3 length: 15 residues. J was trimmed by 1 base and V by 5 bases; bases with no gene match: 3. The germline V gene has CDR1 LNHDA and CDR2 SQIVND (reference sequence). The DNA for the CDR3 is TGTGCCAGTAGTTCTAGCGGGAGGGCTTCCTACGAGCAGTACTTC. Translated: CASSSSGRASYEQYF.

V and J are TRBV9 and TRBJ2-3, with 10 bases lining up with TRBD2. Germline trimming cut 3 bases from V and 5 bases from J; bases unmatched to any gene: 12. Germline CDR1 SGDLS, CDR2 YYNGEE. The CDR3 spans 17 residues. The CDR3 region is CASSAHGTSERLDTQYF. Here the CDR3 DNA reads TGTGCCAGCAGCGCCCACGGGACTAGCGAACGTTTAGATACGCAGTATTTT.

This clone was seen only a few times. V gene TRBV9 combines with J gene TRBJ2-7; a possible D gene is TRBD1 (5 bases). Trimming took 0 bases from V and 4 from J, leaving 14 bases between them. The CDR3 runs to 15 residues. Germline CDR1 SGDLS, CDR2 YYNGEE. The CDR3 DNA follows: TGTGCCAGCAGCGTAGGTGAAGGGGTCCCATACGAGCAGTACTTC. Its translation is CASSVGEGVPYEQYF. The whole variable domain, remainder taken from reference TRBV9 and TRBJ2-7, is DSGVTQTPKHLITATGQRVTLRCSPRSGDLSVYWYQQSLDQGLQFLIQYYNGEERAKGNILERFSAQQFPDLHSELNLSSLELGDSALYFCASSVGEGVPYEQYFGPGTRLTVT.

The rearrangement uses TRBV6-5 and TRBJ1-1; tentatively, D is TRBD1 (5 bases). Germline V lookup: CDR1 MNHEY, CDR2 SVGAGI. The CDR3 is 15 amino acids. V lost 4 bases to trimming and J lost 1 base, with 13 bases between them. The CDR3: CASSSKQDENTEAFF. In nucleotides, the CDR3 is TGTGCCAGCAGTTCTAAACAGGATGAGAACACTGAAGCTTTCTTT.

V and J are TRBV27 and TRBJ2-7; D might be TRBD1 (6 bases). CDR1 MNHEY and CDR2 SMNVEV come from the germline V gene (reference sequence). The V end lost 5 bases, the J end lost 1 base, and 15 bases lay between the germline ends. The CDR3 runs to 15 residues. CDR3 sequence (DNA): TGTGCCAGCAGTCAGACAACCGACAGGTCCTACGAGCAGTACTTC. Its protein is CASSQTTDRSYEQYF.

The table lists this clone with a count of one. The DNA of the CDR3 is TGCAGCGTTGGGACCGGACAGGTCTATGGCTACACCTTC. As protein: CSVGTGQVYGYTF. This chain connects TRBV29-1 to TRBJ1-2; TRBD1 aligns across 7 bases. This CDR3 is 13 amino acids long. Germline CDR1 and CDR2: SQVTM and ANQGSEA. V dropped 4 bases and J dropped 4; count of bases not matched to a gene: 6.

Regarding this clone: Sequence at one end of the junction differs from germline and may be a read error. The chain is built from TRBV7-9 and TRBJ1-4; tentative D call: TRBD1 (6 bases). CDR1 is SEHNR and CDR2 is FQNEAQ in the germline V gene (reference sequence). The CDR3 spans 13 residues. CDR3 region: CSSSLDRNEKLFF. The CDR3 region has the DNA TGTTCCAGCAGCTTAGACAGGAATGAAAAACTGTTTTTT.